Listed below are T cell receptor beta chains from one sample, sequenced in a study of blood T cell repertoires in COVID-19. Some clones are missing from TCRdb's copy, which holds only in-frame ones; the method was immunoSEQ multiplex PCR. The sample lists some 220,000 clones, approximately 92% seen once, with approximately 3.5% in the top ten. The sequenced sample consisted of PBMCs or T cells enriched from blood (not recorded which). These receptor sequences come from a young woman in a cohort exposed to, infected with or recovered from COVID-19 (not recorded which). Both conserved end residues are part of each CDR3. The D gene is left open where the match is weak. Size tells how often a clone was seen (once, few, many) or the class of an expanded clone, and some rows leave it out.

D	V	size	J	DNA	CDR3
TRBD2	TRBV5-4	.	TRBJ2-3	TGTGCCAGCAGCTTGATTGACGGGGGGAGGGATACGCAGTATTTT	CASSLIDGGRDTQYF
TRBD1	TRBV9	.	TRBJ2-5	TGTGCCAGCAGCCAAGACAGGGAAGAGACCCAGTACTTC	CASSQDREETQYF
.	TRBV15	.	TRBJ1-2	TGTGCCACCAGCAGAGGGGGCACCGTTAGAAACTATGGCTACACCTTC	CATSRGGTVRNYGYTF
TRBD1	TRBV5-4	.	TRBJ1-2	TGTGCCAGCAGCTTGAGATGGACAGGGGGGGAGCCCTATGGCTACACCTTC	CASSLRWTGGEPYGYTF
.	TRBV5-1	.	TRBJ2-5	TGCGCCAGCAGCTTGCCACTGTACCAAGAGACCCAGTACTTC	CASSLPLYQETQYF
TRBD1	TRBV12-5	.	TRBJ1-1	TGTGCTAGTGGCCCGGGACAGGGGAACACTGAAGCTTTCTTT	CASGPGQGNTEAFF
TRBD1	TRBV6-5	.	TRBJ1-1	TGTGCCAGCAGTTACGGGGACAGGGTCCCTGAAGCTTTCTTT	CASSYGDRVPEAFF
TRBD2	TRBV11-2	few	TRBJ2-3	TGTGCCAGCAGCCCCTATGGGGGGGACACAGATACGCAGTATTTT	CASSPYGGDTDTQYF
.	TRBV9	.	TRBJ1-2	TGTGCCAGCAGCCCCAACAGTGACAGCTATGGCTACACCTTC	CASSPNSDSYGYTF
.	TRBV5-5	.	TRBJ1-4	TGTGCCAGCAGCTTGCGAGCTGAAAAACTGTTTTTT	CASSLRAEKLFF